These 8 T cell receptor beta chains came from one sample sequenced in a study of cytomegalovirus exposure and HLA in healthy donors. PCR amplification relied on 60 Vbeta primers (plus 13 Jbeta primers). Assay: immunoSEQ multiplex PCR; the TCRdb copy retains only in-frame clones and omits some. Its clone listing holds some 110,000 clones. Sequencing was done on a sample of PBMCs. These receptors were taken from a man aged 40-50 years in good health and CMV-seropositive.

The chain recombines TRBV11-2 with TRBJ2-3, with TRBD2 matching 8 bases. Per the germline V gene, CDR1 is SGHAT and CDR2 is FQNNGV. This CDR3 is 19 amino acids long. With V trimmed by 1 base and J by 0 bases, 12 bases remained unmatched. CDR3 in amino acids: CASSLVPHRLAPSTDTQYF. CDR3 in DNA: TGTGCCAGCAGCTTAGTACCCCACCGACTAGCGCCTAGCACAGATACGCAGTATTTT.

The CDR3 sequence: CASSTAGTGNTEAFF. For the CDR3, the DNA is TGTGCCAGCAGTACCGCCGGGACAGGAAACACTGAAGCTTTCTTT. The genes are TRBV28 and TRBJ1-1; 8 nucleotides align to TRBD1. This CDR3 contains 15 residues. V gave up 5 bases and J gave up 2 bases; unmatched junction bases: 7. Germline V gene data show CDR1 as MDHEN and CDR2 as SYDVKM.

The J gene is TRBJ2-2, the V gene TRBV28, with D possibly being TRBD2 (5 bases). Trimming left V 5 bases short and J 0 bases short, with 16 bases between. The CDR3 has 17 amino acids. Germline V lookup: CDR1 MDHEN, CDR2 SYDVKM. The chain's CDR3 is CASSPGLAPPNTGELFF. DNA for the CDR3: TGTGCCAGCAGTCCCGGGCTAGCTCCTCCGAACACCGGGGAGCTGTTTTTT. The full variable domain, its missing parts supplied by reference TRBV28 and TRBJ2-2, is DVKVTQSSRYLVKRTGEKVFLECVQDMDHENMFWYRQDPGLGLRLIYFSYDVKMKEKGDIPEGYSVSREKKERFSLILESASTNQTSMYLCASSPGLAPPNTGELFFGEGSRLTVL.

V and J are TRBV5-6 and TRBJ1-2; 7 bases map to TRBD1. This CDR3 has 13 amino acids. V lost 4 bases, J lost 8 bases, and 8 bases stayed unmatched. Germline lookup yields CDR1 SGHDT and CDR2 YYEEEE. The CDR3 here is CASSEDRRQGYTF. The CDR3 DNA sequence: TGTGCCAGCAGCGAGGACAGGAGGCAAGGCTACACCTTC.

This chain uses TRBV29-1 with TRBJ2-1; possible D gene TRBD2, 5 bases. CDR1 is SQVTM, CDR2 ANQGSEA, per germline. The CDR3 consists of 13 residues. The V and J ends lost 8 bases and 5 bases respectively, with 16 bases between them. CDR3 sequence reads: CSHQGSANNEQFF. The CDR3 DNA reads as TGCAGCCACCAAGGTAGCGCCAACAATGAGCAGTTCTTC.

The chain recombines TRBV30 with TRBJ2-1; D ambiguous. Germline lookup yields CDR1 GTSNPN and CDR2 SVGIG (reference sequence). The CDR3 runs to 15 residues. V was shortened by 2 bases and J by 5 bases, with 16 bases between the two germline ends. CDR3: CAWSIPPGPNNEQFF. The CDR3 DNA follows: TGTGCCTGGAGTATACCCCCTGGGCCTAACAATGAGCAGTTCTTC.

This chain connects TRBV4-2 to TRBJ2-7; D possibly corresponds to TRBD2 (6 bases). From germline, CDR1 is LGHNA and CDR2 YNFKEQ. V was clipped by 1 base and J by 3 bases, with 10 bases between them. The CDR3 spans 14 residues. The CDR3 bases are TGTGCCAGCAGCCAAGTCGGAGGGGACTACGAGCAGTACTTC. Encoded protein: CASSQVGGDYEQYF.

This chain uses TRBV4-1 with TRBJ1-4, with D possibly TRBD1 on 5 matching bases. The CDR3 sequence is 14 residues long. The V gene lost 4 bases and the J gene lost 8 bases, with 14 bases spanning the gap. CDR1 MGHRA and CDR2 YSYEKL come from the germline V gene. CDR3 bases: TGCGCCAGCAGCCGGGGGGGGAGAGGCGAAAAACTGTTTTTT. It encodes CASSRGGRGEKLFF.